This T cell receptor beta chain was documented in a study of blood T cell repertoires in COVID-19. Trimming stripped 10 bases from V and 5 bases from J, with 14 bases between. The CDR3 has 13 residues. In germline, CDR1 is SNHLY, CDR2 FYNNEI. In the original processing: Amplification from reference gene primers served as the basis for estimated nucleated cell counts. Profiling relied on immunoSEQ multiplex PCR, and the TCRdb table lists in-frame clones only, not all of them. V, J and clone size reflect that table, while D and trimming were determined from the DNA. Of roughly 380,000 clones listed, approximately 84% are singletons. Cohort placement rested on clinical history that participants reported themselves. Donors in Cohort 3 who had recovered were those with two negative PCRs, healthcare professional clearance, or resolution of their symptoms. This clone occurred once.

V is TRBV2 and J is TRBJ1-4; D might be TRBD1 (5 bases). The source material was PBMCs or T cells enriched from blood (not recorded which). The receptor was isolated from a woman in her twenties or thirties who had recovered from COVID-19. CDR3 residues: CATREAGNEKLFF. In DNA, the CDR3 is TGTGCCACTCGGGAGGCAGGGAATGAAAAACTGTTTTTT. The whole variable domain, filled in from reference TRBV2 and TRBJ1-4, reads EPEVTQTPSHQVTQMGQEVILRCVPISNHLYFYWYRQILGQKVEFLVSFYNNEISEKSEIFDDQFSVERPDGSNFTLKIRSTKLEDSAMYFCATREAGNEKLFFGSGTQLSVL.